Each of the 30 T cell receptor beta chains below was sequenced from the same sample in a study of blood T cell repertoires in COVID-19. Profiled with immunoSEQ multiplex PCR; TCRdb holds only in-frame clones, not every one. Among roughly 130,000 clones, 86% were seen once, and the ten largest hold approximately 4.2%. Sequenced material: peripheral blood. These receptors were obtained from a man aged 40-55 years with acute or convalescent COVID-19.

The chain links TRBV18 to TRBJ1-6, with 8 bases lining up with TRBD1. This CDR3 has 14 residues. V shed 3 bases and J 6 bases; nucleotides not matched to a gene: 1. Germline values: CDR1 KGHSH, CDR2 LQKENI. CDR3 sequence (DNA): TGTGCCAGCTCACCGGGACAGGTTAATTCACCCCTCCACTTT. Translated, it gives CASSPGQVNSPLHF.

This chain joins TRBV4-1 and TRBJ2-2; possibly TRBD2 for D (6 bases). This CDR3 spans 14 amino acids. From germline, CDR1 is MGHRA and CDR2 YSYEKL. Trimming pared 8 bases from V and 4 bases from J, leaving 14 bases between. The CDR3 here is CASGGVSVTGELFF. In nucleotides, the CDR3 is TGCGCCAGCGGCGGGGTTTCGGTCACCGGGGAGCTGTTTTTT.

The chain carries TRBV15 and TRBJ2-1, with 7 positions matching TRBD2. The CDR3 extends over 14 amino acids. CDR1 LNHNV and CDR2 YYDKDF come from the germline V gene (reference sequence). V gave up 4 bases and J gave up 4 bases; unmatched junction bases: 4. For the CDR3, the DNA is TGTGCCACCAGCAACGGGGGAGGGTACAATGAGCAGTTCTTC. The encoded protein is CATSNGGGYNEQFF. The full variable domain, in which reference TRBV15 and TRBJ2-1 provide the parts outside the CDR3, is DAMVIQNPRYQVTQFGKPVTLSCSQTLNHNVMYWYQQKSSQAPKLLFHYYDKDFNNEADTPDNFQSRRPNTSFCFLDIRSPGLGDTAMYLCATSNGGGYNEQFFGPGTRLTVL.

CDR3 in DNA: TGTGCCAGTAGTAACAGGGGGCAAGGGGATGAAAAACTGTTTTTT. Protein sequence: CASSNRGQGDEKLFF. This chain links TRBV19 with TRBJ1-4, with 9 bases aligning to TRBD1. Germline trimming cut 4 bases from V and 6 bases from J; bases unmatched to any gene: 6. The CDR3 consists of 15 residues. CDR1 is LNHDA and CDR2 is SQIVND in the germline V gene (reference sequence).

This sequence joins TRBV7-2 and TRBJ1-3; 7 bases map to TRBD1. The CDR3 totals 15 residues. V gave up 5 bases and J gave up 2 bases; unmatched junction bases: 6. From germline, CDR1 is SGHTA and CDR2 FQGNSA. The CDR3 DNA sequence: TGTGCCAGCAGCGCTCAGACAGGGACTGGAAACACCATATATTTT. Residues: CASSAQTGTGNTIYF.

This clone has just one count. CDR3 in DNA: TGTGCCTCCAGCCCCAGGGGGCGAGATGGCTACACCTTC. Translating gives CASSPRGRDGYTF. The chain carries TRBV19 and TRBJ1-2, with 8 bases lining up with TRBD1. Per the germline V gene, CDR1 is LNHDA and CDR2 is SQIVND (reference sequence). The length of the CDR3 is 13 residues. V dropped 11 bases and J dropped 6; count of bases not matched to a gene: 11.

V and J are TRBV5-1 and TRBJ2-3, with D possibly matching TRBD2 (5 bases). CDR1 is SGHRS and CDR2 is YFSETQ in the germline V gene. Trimming removed 5 bases from V and 2 bases from J, with 12 bases in between. The CDR3 consists of 14 residues. CDR3 in amino acids: CASREGSLTDTQYF. The CDR3 region has the DNA TGCGCCAGCAGAGAGGGTTCACTCACAGATACGCAGTATTTT.

The chain uses TRBV14 and TRBJ2-7; 9 nucleotides match TRBD2. The germline CDR1 and CDR2 sequences are SGHDN and FVKESK. This CDR3 spans 16 amino acids. V lost 4 bases and J lost 3; bases outside the gene matches: 10. CDR3 in amino acids: CASSPPGLAAYYEQYF. CDR3 coding DNA: TGTGCCAGCAGCCCACCGGGACTAGCAGCCTACTACGAGCAGTACTTC.

The chain carries TRBV11-1 and TRBJ2-6; D is unresolved. V gave up 5 bases and J gave up 0 bases, with 11 bases separating them. Germline assignment: CDR1 SGHAT and CDR2 FQDESV (reference sequence). The CDR3 runs 16 residues. DNA for the CDR3: TGTGCCAGCAGCCGCGCCGGGTCCTCTGGGGCCAACGTCCTGACTTTC. As protein: CASSRAGSSGANVLTF.

The rearrangement joins TRBV5-6 to TRBJ2-4; 7 positions match TRBD1. V lost 2 bases and J lost 0; bases outside the gene matches: 8. CDR3 length: 17 amino acids. Germline V CDR1 and CDR2: SGHDT, YYEEEE. CDR3 bases: TGTGCCAGCAGCTTAATGCCGGGACAGATAGCCAAAAACATTCAGTACTTC. Amino acid sequence: CASSLMPGQIAKNIQYF.

This clone was observed a few times. The V call is TRBV7-9, the J call TRBJ1-1, with D unresolved. Trimming took 7 bases from V and 8 from J, leaving 17 bases between them. This CDR3 spans 13 amino acids. Germline V gene lookup returns CDR1 SEHNR and CDR2 FQNEAQ (reference sequence). The CDR3, as DNA: TGTGCCAGCACCCCCTATGGGGAGGCCGAAGCTTTCTTT. This sequence encodes CASTPYGEAEAFF.

The rearrangement joins TRBV4-2 to TRBJ2-7; no firm D call. This CDR3 has 14 amino acids. The germline CDR1 and CDR2 sequences are LGHNA and YNFKEQ. V dropped 0 bases and J dropped 4 bases, with 10 bases sitting between them. The CDR3 DNA follows: TGTGCCAGCAGCCAAGATAACTGGGCGTACGAGCAGTACTTC. Protein sequence: CASSQDNWAYEQYF.

In this sample, this clone turned up a few times. The chain uses TRBV7-8 and TRBJ1-5; 9 positions match TRBD1. The junction had 11 bases not matched to a gene; V was cut back by 5 bases and J by 3 bases. Germline assignment: CDR1 SGHVS and CDR2 FQNEAQ. The CDR3 totals 17 residues. Here the CDR3 DNA reads TGTGCCAGCAGCCGAGAGGGACAGGGTGAGTCCAATCAGCCCCAGCATTTT. It encodes CASSREGQGESNQPQHF.

The CDR3 protein is CSVERDRTSGGTQYF. The CDR3 DNA is TGCAGCGTTGAAAGGGACAGGACGTCTGGGGGGACCCAGTACTTC. The chain joins TRBV29-1 to TRBJ2-5; 8 bases match TRBD1. CDR1 SQVTM and CDR2 ANQGSEA come from the germline V gene. CDR3 size: 15 residues. With 2 bases clipped from V and 7 bases from J, the junction kept 12 bases outside the gene matches.

The chain links TRBV27 to TRBJ1-1; D perhaps matches TRBD1 (5 bases). Trimming stripped 5 bases from V and 5 bases from J, with 12 bases between. This CDR3 has 13 amino acids. Per germline, CDR1 MNHEY and CDR2 SMNVEV (reference sequence). DNA of the CDR3: TGTGCCAGCAGTATCGCAGGGCGAACTGAAGCTTTCTTT. Translating gives CASSIAGRTEAFF.

The chain couples TRBV5-1 to TRBJ1-6; 7 bases align to TRBD1. The CDR3 has 19 amino acids. Germline V gene sequence: CDR1 SGHRS, CDR2 YFSETQ. J was trimmed by 0 bases and V by 4 bases; bases with no gene match: 13. The CDR3: CASSRGIQGPSSYNSPLHF. CDR3 DNA sequence: TGCGCCAGCAGCCGGGGGATACAGGGGCCGTCCTCCTATAATTCACCCCTCCACTTT.

The CDR3 reads CASSAPSGPYEQYF. The CDR3 nucleotides are TGTGCCAGCAGCGCCCCTAGCGGCCCCTACGAGCAGTACTTC. The V gene is TRBV11-2, the J gene TRBJ2-7; 7 bases fit TRBD2. CDR1 and CDR2 from the germline V gene are SGHAT and FQNNGV. This CDR3 has 14 residues. Losses at the gene ends were 5 bases for V and 2 bases for J; bases not matched to a gene: 6.

The chain combines TRBV7-2 with TRBJ2-7; 7 bases map to TRBD2. The CDR3 length is 14 residues. Germline trimming cut 1 base from V and 3 bases from J; bases unmatched to any gene: 3. The V gene's germline CDR1 is SGHTA and CDR2 FQGNSA. The CDR3 DNA sequence: TGTGCCAGCAGCTTAGACGCGGGAGTCTACGAGCAGTACTTC. Translating gives CASSLDAGVYEQYF.

V and J are TRBV7-8 and TRBJ2-3; possible D gene TRBD1, 6 bases. Germline V gives CDR1 SGHVS, CDR2 FQNEAQ. V lost 5 bases, J lost 6 bases, and 21 bases lay in between. The CDR3 runs 16 residues. CDR3 sequence (DNA): TGTGCCAGCAGCCGAAGATGGGGACACCCATCGGATACGCAGTATTTT. Encoded protein: CASSRRWGHPSDTQYF.

The gene calls are TRBV3-1 (or the pseudogene TRBV3-2) and TRBJ1-2, with 9 bases matching TRBD1. The CDR3 totals 16 residues. Losses at the gene ends were 1 base for V and 4 bases for J; bases not matched to a gene: 7. From germline, CDR1 is LGHDT and CDR2 YNNKEL (reference sequence). CDR3 amino acids: CASSQAFKTGGYGYTF. DNA of the CDR3: TGTGCCAGCAGCCAAGCCTTTAAGACAGGGGGCTATGGCTACACCTTC.

The rearrangement joins TRBV6-1 to TRBJ2-3, with D tentatively TRBD2 (6 bases). V gave up 0 bases and J gave up 4 bases, with 11 bases separating them. Germline V gene lookup returns CDR1 MNHNS and CDR2 SASEGT. The CDR3 contains 15 residues. CDR3 bases: TGTGCCAGCAGTGAAGCTTGGGCTAGCGCAGATACGCAGTATTTT. It codes for CASSEAWASADTQYF.

This clone was counted once. This chain links TRBV29-1 with TRBJ2-7; possibly TRBD1 for D (6 bases). V was clipped by 7 bases and J by 3 bases, with 13 bases between them. The CDR3 runs 12 residues. Germline CDR1 and CDR2: SQVTM and ANQGSEA. The CDR3 loop reads CSAQTGYYEQYF. The CDR3 DNA sequence: TGCAGCGCCCAGACAGGATACTACGAGCAGTACTTC.

The chain uses TRBV18 and TRBJ1-1, with D unclear. Trimming left V 2 bases short and J 1 base short, with 8 bases between. The CDR3 consists of 14 residues. Germline V gene lookup returns CDR1 KGHSH and CDR2 LQKENI. The CDR3 loop is CASSPAQWNTEAFF. CDR3 coding DNA: TGTGCCAGCTCACCAGCACAGTGGAACACTGAAGCTTTCTTT.

The chain uses TRBV19 and TRBJ2-6; 8 bases agree with TRBD1. Trimming at V came to 6 bases and at J to 1 base, leaving 8 bases not matched to a gene. The germline V gene has CDR1 LNHDA and CDR2 SQIVND (reference sequence). CDR3 length: 17 amino acids. The DNA of the CDR3 is TGTGCCAGTAGCTGGACAGGGTCAGGTTCTGGGGCCAACGTCCTGACTTTC. Its protein is CASSWTGSGSGANVLTF.

This rearrangement joins TRBV7-2 to TRBJ1-2; 10 nucleotides align to TRBD1. Germline CDR1 and CDR2: SGHTA and FQGNSA. J lost 6 bases, V lost 1 base, and 11 bases had no gene match. The CDR3 length is 17 residues. CDR3 sequence reads: CASSLVGDRGFKNGYTF. The CDR3 DNA sequence: TGTGCCAGCAGCTTAGTTGGGGACAGGGGTTTTAAAAATGGCTACACCTTC.

The chain combines TRBV2 with TRBJ1-3; D gene ambiguous. The CDR3 length is 12 residues. Germline CDR1 is SNHLY and CDR2 is FYNNEI. V lost 3 bases and J 4 bases, leaving 4 bases between the germline ends. CDR3 coding DNA: TGTGCCAGCAGTGACCAGGGAAACACCATATATTTT. Amino acid sequence: CASSDQGNTIYF.

The table lists this clone with a count of one. This chain uses TRBV7-8 with TRBJ1-5; TRBD1 matches 7 bases. Per germline, CDR1 SGHVS and CDR2 FQNEAQ. CDR3 length equals 15 residues. The V and J ends lost 5 bases and 5 bases, in that order; junction bases with no gene match: 9. CDR3 residues: CASSIRDRVYQPQHF. In DNA, the CDR3 is TGTGCCAGCAGCATCCGGGACAGAGTTTATCAGCCCCAGCATTTT. Full variable domain (remainder filled in from reference TRBV7-8 and TRBJ1-5): GAGVSQSPRYKVAKRGQDVALRCDPISGHVSLFWYQQALGQGPEFLTYFQNEAQLDKSGLPSDRFFAERPEGSVSTLKIQRTQQEDSAVYLCASSIRDRVYQPQHFGDGTRLSIL.

The V and J genes are TRBV10-1 and TRBJ1-2; weak D call: TRBD1 (5 bases). Per the germline V gene, CDR1 is WNHNN and CDR2 is SYGVQD (reference sequence). This CDR3 comprises 17 residues. V gave up 6 bases and J gave up 2 bases, with 22 bases separating them. CDR3 protein: CASRGNVQEPKNYGYTF. The CDR3 DNA reads as TGCGCCAGCAGGGGAAATGTACAGGAACCCAAAAACTATGGCTACACCTTC.

The gene calls are TRBV30 and TRBJ2-7; possibly TRBD2 for D (6 bases). Germline values: CDR1 GTSNPN, CDR2 SVGIG (reference sequence). This CDR3 has 15 amino acids. V was trimmed by 0 bases and J by 3 bases, leaving 15 bases between them. CDR3 sequence (DNA): TGTGCCTGGAGTGTAACCCGGGGGTTCCACTACGAGCAGTACTTC. Protein sequence: CAWSVTRGFHYEQYF.

The chain joins TRBV30 to TRBJ1-1; D is unclear. Looked up from germline, CDR1 is GTSNPN and CDR2 is SVGIG (reference sequence). Trimming pared 4 bases from V and 1 base from J, leaving 4 bases between. CDR3 length equals 11 residues. CDR3 bases: TGTGCCTGGATCTGGAACACTGAAGCTTTCTTT. Translated: CAWIWNTEAFF.